This T cell receptor (beta chain) comes out of a study of vaccination and CD4 T cells after COVID-19. Study-wide findings and caveats: Median SARS-CoV-2-reactive clonotype numbers rose nonsignificantly, about 21 to 38.

Documented treatment: roughly 10-day PBMC culture with coronavirus spike peptide pools or control peptides (ViraFEST assay). About this clonotype itself: Antigen specificity is unknown.

The CDR3 is made up of 13 amino acids. V was shortened by 0 bases and J by 4 bases, with 7 bases between the two germline ends. Germline values: CDR1 SGHRS, CDR2 YFSETQ. With the Oncomine TCR Beta short-read assay, DNA from cultured CD4+ T cells was sequenced. TCRdb re-analysed the PCR reads in MiXCR, keeping a single row per CDR3 protein. Altogether about 21,000 distinct CDR3 sequences are present, roughly two fifths being singletons, with the ten largest covering over 20%. This clonotype was obtained from a human donor who had recovered from COVID-19. V is TRBV5-1 and J is TRBJ1-2, with TRBD1 as a possible D gene (5 bases). The sequenced sample was CD4+ T cells from blood, cultured in vitro, obtained before SARS-CoV-2 vaccination. The CDR3 region has the DNA TGCGCCAGCAGCTTGGGGGGACTCTATGGCTACACCTTC. Residues: CASSLGGLYGYTF. Drawing the rest from reference TRBV5-1 and TRBJ1-2, the complete variable domain is KAGVTQTPRYLIKTRGQQVTLSCSPISGHRSVSWYQQTPGQGLQFLFEYFSETQRNKGNFPGRFSGRQFSNSRSEMNVSTLELGDSALYLCASSLGGLYGYTFGSGTRLTVV.